This T cell receptor beta chain was observed in a study of T cell changes during pregnancy in multiple sclerosis. Using immunoSEQ multiplex PCR, the repertoire was profiled, and TCRdb retains in-frame clones only, with some absent. The sample records around 92,000 clones, roughly 91% being singletons. Germline CDR1 is LNHNV and CDR2 is YYDKDF (reference sequence). The CDR3 is 13 amino acids. The V segment lost 7 bases and the J segment 8 bases; nucleotides outside the gene matches: 8. Sample: peripheral blood, taken in the first trimester of pregnancy. This chain joins TRBV15 and TRBJ1-5, with 7 bases matching TRBD1. This sequence was found in a female donor with multiple sclerosis, enrolled in a pregnancy study. The CDR3 nucleotides read TGTGCCACCACCGAGGGGGCTGGGGAGCCCCAGCATTTT. Protein product: CATTEGAGEPQHF.